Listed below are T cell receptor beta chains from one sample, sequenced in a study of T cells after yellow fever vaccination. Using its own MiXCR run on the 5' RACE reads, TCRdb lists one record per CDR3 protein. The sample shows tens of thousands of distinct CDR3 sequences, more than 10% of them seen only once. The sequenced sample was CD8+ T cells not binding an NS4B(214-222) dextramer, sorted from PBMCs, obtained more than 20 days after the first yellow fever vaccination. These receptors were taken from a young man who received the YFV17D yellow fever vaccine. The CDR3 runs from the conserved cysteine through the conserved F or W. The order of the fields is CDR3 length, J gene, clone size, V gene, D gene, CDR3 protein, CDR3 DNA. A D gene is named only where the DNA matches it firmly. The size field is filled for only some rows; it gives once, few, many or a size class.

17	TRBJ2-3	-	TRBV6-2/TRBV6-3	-	CASSLRDLHPWADTQYF	TGTGCCAGCAGCCTTCGAGACCTTCACCCTTGGGCAGATACGCAGTATTTT
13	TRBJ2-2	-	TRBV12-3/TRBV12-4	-	CASSLRFAGELFF	TGTGCCAGCAGTTTAAGGTTTGCCGGGGAGCTGTTTTTT
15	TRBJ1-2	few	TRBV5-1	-	CASSLFSQVDYGYTF	TGCGCCAGCAGCTTGTTCTCGCAGGTGGACTATGGCTACACCTTC
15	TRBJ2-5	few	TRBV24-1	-	CATSDSRHSEGTQYF	TGTGCCACCAGTGATTCGAGACACTCCGAAGGGACCCAGTACTTC
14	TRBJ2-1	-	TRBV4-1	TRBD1	CASSLQDRANEQFF	TGCGCCAGCAGCCTACAAGACAGGGCCAATGAGCAGTTCTTC
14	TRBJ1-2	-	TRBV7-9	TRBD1	CASSGTGTAYGYTF	TGTGCCAGCAGCGGAACCGGGACAGCCTATGGCTACACCTTC
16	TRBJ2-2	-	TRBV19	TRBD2	CASRTSGGINTGELFF	TGTGCCAGTCGTACTAGCGGGGGGATTAACACCGGGGAGCTGTTTTTT
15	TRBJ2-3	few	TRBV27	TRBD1	CASSLGQGIPDTQYF	TGTGCCAGCAGTTTGGGACAGGGGATCCCAGATACGCAGTATTTT
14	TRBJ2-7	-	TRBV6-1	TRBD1	CASSGQGPSYEQYF	TGTGCCAGCAGTGGACAGGGCCCGTCCTACGAGCAGTACTTC
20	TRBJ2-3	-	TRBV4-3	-	CASSQRESPSSAAPCDTQYF	TGCGCCAGCAGCCAGAGGGAATCCCCCTCATCGGCGGCACCGTGCGATACGCAGTATTTT
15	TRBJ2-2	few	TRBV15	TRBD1	CATSRDRANTGELFF	TGTGCCACCAGCAGGGACAGGGCCAACACCGGGGAGCTGTTTTTT
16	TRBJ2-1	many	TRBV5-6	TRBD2	CASSFSTSGGYNEQFF	TGTGCCAGCAGCTTCTCGACTAGCGGGGGATACAATGAGCAGTTCTTC
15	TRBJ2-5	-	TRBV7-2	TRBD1	CASSLGDRVWETQYF	TGTGCCAGCAGCCTAGGGGACAGAGTCTGGGAGACCCAGTACTTC
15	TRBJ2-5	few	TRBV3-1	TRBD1	CASSSGTGSQETQYF	TGTGCCAGCAGCTCCGGGACAGGGAGCCAAGAGACCCAGTACTTC
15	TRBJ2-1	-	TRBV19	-	CASAGLLGMNTEQFF	TGTGCCAGTGCTGGCCTACTGGGTATGAACACTGAGCAGTTCTTC
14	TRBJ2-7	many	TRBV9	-	CASSVEGQVYEQYF	TGTGCCAGCAGCGTAGAAGGGCAAGTCTACGAGCAGTACTTC
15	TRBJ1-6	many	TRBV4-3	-	CASSQRDGGRSPLHF	TGCGCCAGCAGCCAAAGGGATGGGGGTCGGTCACCCCTCCACTTT
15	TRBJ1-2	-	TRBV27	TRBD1	CASSSLGTENYGYTF	TGTGCCAGCAGTTCCCTAGGGACAGAAAACTATGGCTACACCTTC
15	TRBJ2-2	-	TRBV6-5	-	CASSYSRMVWGELFF	TGTGCCAGCAGTTACTCGAGGATGGTTTGGGGGGAGCTGTTTTTT
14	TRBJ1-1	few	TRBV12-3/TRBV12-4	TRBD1	CASSSTGPRTEAFF	TGTGCCAGCAGTTCGACAGGGCCGCGCACTGAAGCTTTCTTT
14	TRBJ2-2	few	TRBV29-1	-	CSARRTANTGELFF	TGCAGCGCCCGAAGGACAGCGAACACCGGGGAGCTGTTTTTT
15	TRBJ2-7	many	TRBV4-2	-	CASSQESPRSYEQYF	TGTGCCAGCAGCCAAGAATCCCCTCGCTCCTACGAGCAGTACTTC
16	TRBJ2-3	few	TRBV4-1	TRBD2	CASSQESSGGGDTQYF	TGCGCCAGCAGCCAAGAATCCAGCGGGGGGGGAGATACGCAGTATTTT
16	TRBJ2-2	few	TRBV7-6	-	CASSASDPAYTGELFF	TGTGCCAGCAGCGCCTCGGACCCGGCCTACACCGGGGAGCTGTTTTTT
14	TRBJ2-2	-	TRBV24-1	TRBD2	CATSGTSVTGELFF	TGTGCCACCTCGGGGACTAGCGTGACCGGGGAGCTGTTTTTT
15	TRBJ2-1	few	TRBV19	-	CASSPGLGGYNEQFF	TGTGCCAGTAGTCCCGGACTGGGGGGATACAATGAGCAGTTCTTC
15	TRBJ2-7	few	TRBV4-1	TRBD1	CASSQVQGEAYEQYF	TGCGCCAGCAGCCAGGTACAGGGGGAAGCCTACGAGCAGTACTTC
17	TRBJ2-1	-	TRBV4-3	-	CASSQLTPRTRGNEQFF	TGCGCCAGCAGCCAACTAACGCCCCGCACCCGGGGAAATGAGCAGTTCTTC
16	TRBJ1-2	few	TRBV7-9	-	CASSLLLSQGPGGYTF	TGTGCCAGCAGCTTACTTCTCTCCCAGGGACCGGGTGGCTACACCTTC
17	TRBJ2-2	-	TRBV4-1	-	CASSTSETVGNTGELFF	TGCGCCAGCAGCACCTCCGAGACAGTGGGAAACACCGGGGAGCTGTTTTTT
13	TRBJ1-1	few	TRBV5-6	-	CASSFPRDTEAFF	TGTGCCAGCAGCTTCCCCAGGGACACTGAAGCTTTCTTT
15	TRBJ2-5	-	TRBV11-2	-	CAISSAIYGGETQYF	TGTGCCATCAGCTCAGCTATCTACGGTGGAGAGACCCAGTACTTC
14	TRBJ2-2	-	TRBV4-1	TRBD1	CASSRDRDTGELFF	TGCGCCAGCAGCCGCGACAGGGACACCGGGGAGCTGTTTTTT
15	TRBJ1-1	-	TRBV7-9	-	CASSLGGQGNTEAFF	TGTGCCAGCAGCCTGGGGGGCCAGGGAAACACTGAAGCTTTCTTT
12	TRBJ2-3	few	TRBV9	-	CASSVEPDTQYF	TGTGCCAGCAGCGTAGAACCAGATACGCAGTATTTT
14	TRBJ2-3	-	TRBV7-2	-	CASSLGTGWNTQYF	TGTGCCAGCAGCTTAGGAACAGGGTGGAATACGCAGTATTTT
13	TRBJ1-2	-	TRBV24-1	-	CATSRIGNYGYTF	TGTGCCACCAGTCGGATAGGCAACTATGGCTACACCTTC
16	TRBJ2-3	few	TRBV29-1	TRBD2	CSVVGGLAGNTDTQYF	TGCAGCGTTGTAGGAGGACTAGCGGGAAACACAGATACGCAGTATTTT
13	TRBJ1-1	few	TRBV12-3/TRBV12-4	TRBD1	CASSWTGHTEAFF	TGTGCCAGCAGTTGGACAGGACACACTGAAGCTTTCTTT
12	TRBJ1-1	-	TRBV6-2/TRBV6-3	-	CASTRGNTEAFF	TGTGCCAGCACCAGGGGGAACACTGAAGCTTTCTTT
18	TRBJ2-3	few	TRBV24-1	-	CATSDQTSQGLSTDTQYF	TGTGCCACCAGTGATCAGACCTCGCAGGGGCTATCCACAGATACGCAGTATTTT
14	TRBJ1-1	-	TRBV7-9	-	CATRIGSENTEAFF	TGTGCCACCCGGATTGGGTCGGAGAACACTGAAGCTTTCTTT
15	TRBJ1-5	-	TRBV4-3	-	CASSQGSGSGQPQHF	TGCGCCAGCAGCCAAGGGTCCGGATCCGGGCAGCCCCAGCATTTT
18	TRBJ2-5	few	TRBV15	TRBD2	CATSRGTSGGPLRETQYF	TGTGCCACCAGCAGGGGAACTAGCGGGGGGCCTCTTAGAGAGACCCAGTACTTC
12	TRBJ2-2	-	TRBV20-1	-	CSAGQNTGELFF	TGCAGTGCTGGACAGAACACCGGGGAGCTGTTTTTT
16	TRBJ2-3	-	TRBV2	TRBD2	CASSGLTSGGVDTQYF	TGTGCCAGCAGTGGACTCACTAGCGGGGGGGTTGATACGCAGTATTTT
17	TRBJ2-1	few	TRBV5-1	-	CASSLALGLSSYNEQFF	TGCGCCAGCAGCTTGGCCCTAGGTCTTAGCTCCTACAATGAGCAGTTCTTC
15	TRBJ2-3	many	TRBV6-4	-	CASSLTAGSTDTQYF	TGTGCCAGCAGTCTGACGGCGGGGAGCACAGATACGCAGTATTTT
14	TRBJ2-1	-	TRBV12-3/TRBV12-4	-	CASSLGGENNEQFF	TGTGCCAGCAGTTTAGGAGGGGAGAACAATGAGCAGTTCTTC
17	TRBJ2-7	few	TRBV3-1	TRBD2	CASSQGSGGPPLDEQYF	TGTGCCAGCAGCCAAGGGAGCGGGGGCCCTCCCCTCGACGAGCAGTACTTC
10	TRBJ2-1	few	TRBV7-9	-	CASSPSEQFF	TGTGCCAGCAGTCCCAGTGAGCAGTTCTTC
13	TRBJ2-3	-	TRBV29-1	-	CSVARIRTDTQYF	TGCAGCGTTGCCAGGATTAGGACAGATACGCAGTATTTT
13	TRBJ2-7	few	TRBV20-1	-	CSARGRGTYEQYF	TGCAGTGCGAGGGGGCGGGGGACCTACGAGCAGTACTTC
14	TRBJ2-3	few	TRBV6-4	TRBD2	CASSGGRDGDTQYF	TGTGCCAGCAGTGGGGGGAGGGACGGAGATACGCAGTATTTT
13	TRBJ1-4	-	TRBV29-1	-	CSAGSATNEKLFF	TGCAGCGCTGGGAGTGCGACTAATGAAAAACTGTTTTTT
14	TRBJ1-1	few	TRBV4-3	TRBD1	CASSRSTGDPEAFF	TGCGCCAGCAGCCGAAGTACAGGGGACCCTGAAGCTTTCTTT
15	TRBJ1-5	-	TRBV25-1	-	CASSDSTAGAQPQHF	TGTGCCAGCAGCGATAGCACGGCAGGGGCTCAGCCCCAGCATTTT
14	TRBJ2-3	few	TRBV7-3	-	CASSLRAGTDTQYF	TGTGCCAGCAGCTTAAGGGCGGGCACAGATACGCAGTATTTT
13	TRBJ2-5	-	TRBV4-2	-	CASSQDTITLRSF	TGTGCCAGCAGCCAAGATACTATTACTTTGCGAAGCTTC
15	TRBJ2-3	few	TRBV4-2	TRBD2	CASSPRDYSTDTQYF	TGTGCCAGCAGCCCCCGGGACTACAGCACAGATACGCAGTATTTT